The 23 T cell receptor beta chains below were found in one sample sequenced in a study of shared clonotypes between healthy human individuals. Using immunoSEQ multiplex PCR, the repertoire was profiled, and TCRdb retains in-frame clones only, with some absent. The sample consists of a few hundred thousand clones, 97% of them appearing once. Sequencing was carried out using naive CD4+ T cells sorted from blood. Stated subset: CD45RA+ positively selected. The receptors were sampled from a woman aged 30 to 39 in good health.

The chain employs TRBV6-5 and TRBJ2-2; perhaps TRBD1 as D (6 bases). The CDR3 is made up of 13 amino acids. The germline V gene has CDR1 MNHEY and CDR2 SVGAGI. Trimming cost V 0 bases and J 9 bases, with 8 bases left between them. CDR3 loop: CASSYSGAWELFF. Written as DNA, the CDR3 is TGTGCCAGCAGTTACTCGGGGGCTTGGGAGCTGTTTTTT.

V and J are TRBV5-1 and TRBJ1-2; the D gene is possibly TRBD1 (5 bases). The V gene's germline CDR1 is SGHRS and CDR2 YFSETQ. The CDR3 loop spans 14 amino acids. The V gene lost 3 bases and the J gene lost 2 bases, with 11 bases spanning the gap. CDR3 nucleotides: TGCGCCAGCAGCTCAACAGGTGGGAACTATGGCTACACCTTC. Translating it yields CASSSTGGNYGYTF.

This clone has only one observation. The J gene is TRBJ2-5, the V gene TRBV5-1; no reliable D call. The CDR3 runs 13 residues. Germline-derived CDR1 and CDR2 are SGHRS and YFSETQ. Trimming pared 5 bases from V and 1 base from J, leaving 9 bases between. The DNA for the CDR3 is TGCGCCAGCAGAATAGGGCTCCAAGAGACCCAGTACTTC. This gives the protein CASRIGLQETQYF.

The gene calls are TRBV19 and TRBJ1-1; D is uncertain. The CDR3 contains 13 residues. The germline V gene encodes CDR1 LNHDA and CDR2 SQIVND (reference sequence). V was clipped by 5 bases and J by 0 bases, with 7 bases between them. Here the CDR3 DNA reads TGTGCCAGTAGTTTTAGTATGAACACTGAAGCTTTCTTT. Its protein is CASSFSMNTEAFF.

This chain uses TRBV30 with TRBJ1-5, with D perhaps TRBD1 (5 bases). The CDR3 totals 16 residues. Trimming pared 0 bases from V and 4 bases from J, leaving 16 bases between. The germline gives CDR1 GTSNPN, CDR2 SVGIG (reference sequence). The CDR3 region has the DNA TGTGCCTGGAGTGTAGGACACCTCCTGCGGAATCAGCCCCAGCATTTT. Translation gives CAWSVGHLLRNQPQHF. Looking up the rest from reference TRBV30 and TRBJ1-5 gives the full variable domain: SQTIHQWPATLVQPVGSPLSLECTVEGTSNPNLYWYRQAAGRGLQLLFYSVGIGQISSEVPQNLSASRPQDRQFILSSKKLLLSDSGFYLCAWSVGHLLRNQPQHFGDGTRLSIL.

The chain is built from TRBV10-2 and TRBJ1-1, with 10 positions matching TRBD1. Germline V gene data show CDR1 as WSHSY and CDR2 as SAAADI. Trimming removed 0 bases from V and 10 bases from J; junction bases left unmatched: 2. The CDR3 has 13 amino acids. The CDR3, as DNA: TGCGCCAGCAGTGAGTCGTGGACAGGGGGAGCTTTCTTT. Its translation: CASSESWTGGAFF.

V is TRBV28 and J is TRBJ1-1, with a tentative D call TRBD1 (6 bases). V was trimmed by 5 bases and J by 6 bases, leaving 16 bases between them. CDR1 MDHEN and CDR2 SYDVKM come from the germline V gene. This CDR3 spans 14 amino acids. In DNA form, the CDR3 reads TGTGCCAGCAGTCGCGAGGGGGGGGACGCTGAAGCTTTCTTT. The encoded protein is CASSREGGDAEAFF.

With regard to this clone: Other DNA sequences within the sample encode an identical CDR3. J is TRBJ2-3 and V is TRBV7-6; D is ambiguous. Trimming took 4 bases from V and 3 from J, leaving 5 bases between them. The CDR3 covers 12 residues. Germline V CDR1 and CDR2: SGHVS, FNYEAQ. CDR3 coding DNA: TGTGCCAGCAGCTCCTCAACAGATACGCAGTATTTT. This translates into CASSSSTDTQYF.

This clone has a single count. J is TRBJ2-7 and V is TRBV18; 7 bases line up with TRBD1. Germline V CDR1 and CDR2: KGHSH, LQKENI. The CDR3 sequence is 14 residues long. After removal of 3 bases from V and 6 bases from J, the junction contained 8 bases not matched to a gene. CDR3 amino acids: CASSPSQGMVEQYF. In DNA, the CDR3 is TGTGCCAGCTCACCGTCACAGGGGATGGTCGAGCAGTACTTC. The full variable domain, with the rest looked up from reference TRBV18 and TRBJ2-7, is NAGVMQNPRHLVRRRGQEARLRCSPMKGHSHVYWYRQLPEEGLKFMVYLQKENIIDESGMPKERFSAEFPKEGPSILRIQQVVRGDSAAYFCASSPSQGMVEQYFGPGTRLTVT.

This clone has a single count. Other DNA sequences in the sample encode the same CDR3. The chain carries TRBV28 and TRBJ2-5; D tentatively reads TRBD1 or TRBD2 (5 bases each). Germline lookup yields CDR1 MDHEN and CDR2 SYDVKM. There are 13 residues in the CDR3. The V gene lost 6 bases and the J gene lost 1 base, with 9 bases spanning the gap. This CDR3 reads CASRGTAQETQYF. The CDR3 DNA reads as TGTGCCAGCAGGGGGACCGCCCAAGAGACCCAGTACTTC.

V is TRBV27 and J is TRBJ1-5, with 7 bases that match TRBD1. CDR1 is MNHEY, CDR2 SMNVEV, per germline (reference sequence). The CDR3 contains 15 residues. V dropped 5 bases and J dropped 2; count of bases not matched to a gene: 6. CDR3 nucleotides: TGTGCCAGCAGTGACACCGGGACAGGCAATCAGCCCCAGCATTTT. This sequence encodes CASSDTGTGNQPQHF.

This sequence joins TRBV28 and TRBJ2-3; no clear D. Trimming shortened V by 5 bases and J by 10 bases, and 13 bases separated the two germline ends. Looked up from germline, CDR1 is MDHEN and CDR2 is SYDVKM. This CDR3 region has 12 residues. The CDR3 DNA follows: TGTGCCAGCAGTCTGGACGCCCCGCCGCAGTATTTT. The encoded protein is CASSLDAPPQYF.

This chain connects TRBV28 to TRBJ2-7; perhaps TRBD1 as D (7 bases). This CDR3 region has 14 residues. Per germline, CDR1 MDHEN and CDR2 SYDVKM. V was clipped by 1 base and J by 5 bases, with 12 bases between them. In DNA, the CDR3 is TGTGCCAGCAGTTTATTCGGCAGGGGGGACGAGCAGTACTTC. It translates to CASSLFGRGDEQYF. Filled out from reference TRBV28 and TRBJ2-7, the complete variable domain reads DVKVTQSSRYLVKRTGEKVFLECVQDMDHENMFWYRQDPGLGLRLIYFSYDVKMKEKGDIPEGYSVSREKKERFSLILESASTNQTSMYLCASSLFGRGDEQYFGPGTRLTVT.

The chain uses TRBV10-3 and TRBJ1-5; TRBD1 is a possible D gene (5 bases). Trimming cost V 2 bases and J 7 bases, with 12 bases left between them. Germline lookup yields CDR1 ENHRY and CDR2 SYGVKD. There are 14 residues in the CDR3. The CDR3 DNA follows: TGTGCCATCAGTGAGGGGTCAGGGTACCAGCCCCAGCATTTT. As protein: CAISEGSGYQPQHF.

The chain has TRBV5-4 and TRBJ2-7; 8 bases are shared with TRBD2. The CDR3 contains 14 residues. The germline V gene encodes CDR1 SGHNT and CDR2 YYREEE (reference sequence). V gave up 2 bases and J gave up 3 bases; unmatched junction bases: 4. The CDR3 DNA reads TGTGCCAGCAGCTTCGACGGGAGGGGCTACGAGCAGTACTTC. Protein: CASSFDGRGYEQYF.

The J gene is TRBJ2-1, the V gene TRBV28, with a tentative D call TRBD1 (7 bases). CDR1 is MDHEN and CDR2 is SYDVKM in the germline V gene. Trimming left V 7 bases short and J 8 bases short, with 15 bases between. There are 13 residues in the CDR3. CDR3 nucleotide sequence: TGTGCCAGCAAGAACCAGGGGGGCGATGAGCAGTTCTTC. Its translation is CASKNQGGDEQFF.

The chain combines TRBV5-1 with TRBJ2-6; TRBD1 matches at 9 bases. With 0 bases clipped from V and 0 bases from J, the junction kept 4 bases outside the gene matches. This CDR3 has 18 residues. CDR1 SGHRS and CDR2 YFSETQ come from the germline V gene. CDR3 sequence: CASSLGGQGSSGANVLTF. For the CDR3, the DNA is TGCGCCAGCAGCTTGGGGGGACAGGGATCCTCTGGGGCCAACGTCCTGACTTTC.

The chain is built from TRBV11-2 and TRBJ2-5, with 8 bases lining up with TRBD2. The J call is in doubt because the DNA end fits TRBJ2-7 better. Looked up from germline, CDR1 is SGHAT and CDR2 is FQNNGV. This CDR3 region has 16 residues. The CDR3: CASMQVSGSRSYEQYF. CDR3 bases: TGTGCCAGCATGCAAGTCAGCGGGAGTCGCTCCTACGAGCAGTACTTC.

This sequence joins TRBV6-6 and TRBJ2-7; the match to TRBD1 covers 10 bases. The CDR3 is 14 amino acids. Per the germline V gene, CDR1 is MNHNY and CDR2 is SVGAGI (reference sequence). The trim removed 6 bases at V and 2 bases at J, leaving 4 bases unmatched. In DNA form, the CDR3 reads TGTGCCAGCAGATCGGGGACAGGGGCCTACGAGCAGTACTTC. It is translated as CASRSGTGAYEQYF.

The CDR3, as DNA: TGTGCCAGCAGCGAATTTCAGGGATCGAGCAATCAGCCCCAGCATTTT. Translated: CASSEFQGSSNQPQHF. The chain recombines TRBV2 with TRBJ1-5; tentative D call: TRBD1 (5 bases). The CDR3 contains 16 residues. From germline, CDR1 is SNHLY and CDR2 FYNNEI. V gave up 6 bases and J gave up 1 base, with 16 bases separating them. Combining the CDR3 with reference TRBV2 and TRBJ1-5 gives the whole variable domain EPEVTQTPSHQVTQMGQEVILRCVPISNHLYFYWYRQILGQKVEFLVSFYNNEISEKSEIFDDQFSVERPDGSNFTLKIRSTKLEDSAMYFCASSEFQGSSNQPQHFGDGTRLSIL.

This chain connects TRBV18 to TRBJ1-1; no clear D gene. This CDR3 is 13 amino acids long. V lost 3 bases and J lost 5, with 10 bases in between. The germline V gene has CDR1 KGHSH and CDR2 LQKENI. The CDR3 sequence is CASSPQGWTEAFF. In DNA form, the CDR3 reads TGTGCCAGCTCACCCCAAGGTTGGACTGAAGCTTTCTTT.

The J gene is TRBJ2-1, the V gene TRBV27, with 8 bases identical to TRBD2. The CDR3 length is 14 residues. V trimming: 2 bases; J trimming: 8 bases; junction bases outside the gene matches: 5. Germline loops: CDR1 MNHEY, CDR2 SMNVEV (reference sequence). Here the CDR3 reads CASSLRREVDEQFF. The CDR3 coding sequence is TGTGCCAGCAGTTTAAGGCGGGAGGTGGATGAGCAGTTCTTC.

V is TRBV18 and J is TRBJ2-7, with unresolved D. Per germline, CDR1 KGHSH and CDR2 LQKENI. With 0 bases removed from V and 4 bases from J, the gap between germline ends came to 10 bases. The CDR3 consists of 14 residues. CDR3 amino acids: CASSPPVALYEQYF. CDR3 DNA sequence: TGTGCCAGCTCACCACCGGTCGCCTTATACGAGCAGTACTTC. Complete variable domain (other parts from reference TRBV18 and TRBJ2-7): NAGVMQNPRHLVRRRGQEARLRCSPMKGHSHVYWYRQLPEEGLKFMVYLQKENIIDESGMPKERFSAEFPKEGPSILRIQQVVRGDSAAYFCASSPPVALYEQYFGPGTRLTVT.